These T cell receptor beta chains were read from a single sample in a study. TCRdb reprocessed the RT-PCR reads via MiXCR and lists one record per CDR3 protein. Found here are about 680,000 distinct CDR3 sequences, 12% to 15% of them singletons; the top ten hold roughly 4%. The specimen sequenced was memory CD4+ T cells from blood. The origin of the receptors is a female donor in good health, serving as a healthy control. CDR3s include the opening cysteine and the closing phenylalanine or tryptophan. Each record gives: V gene, J gene, CDR3 length, clone size, D gene, CDR3 protein, CDR3 DNA. D genes are given only for firm matches. Not all rows give a size; the values are once, few, many and, for expanded clones, a class.

TRBV20-1	TRBJ1-2	14	many	.	CSAGTGYADYGYTF	TGCAGTGCTGGCACAGGATATGCTGACTATGGCTACACCTTC
TRBV11-3	TRBJ2-3	17	few	TRBD1	CASSPGQGVAWPDTQYF	TGTGCCAGCAGCCCAGGGCAGGGGGTAGCTTGGCCAGATACGCAGTATTTT
TRBV6-6	TRBJ2-5	12	many	.	CASSVRVETQYF	TGTGCCAGCAGTGTCAGGGTGGAGACCCAGTACTTC
TRBV7-3	TRBJ2-3	15	many	.	CASSLIGGGRDTQYF	TGTGCCAGCAGCTTAATCGGGGGTGGAAGAGATACGCAGTATTTT
TRBV20-1	TRBJ2-1	11	many	.	CSASSDNEQFF	TGCAGTGCTAGTTCCGACAATGAGCAGTTCTTC
TRBV5-1	TRBJ2-3	17	.	.	CASSREGLRGSTDTQYF	TGCGCCAGCAGCAGAGAGGGACTAAGGGGGTCCACAGATACGCAGTATTTT
TRBV3-1	TRBJ2-3	16	.	.	CASSLYSAGWTDTQYF	TGTGCCAGCAGCCTTTATAGTGCAGGGTGGACAGATACGCAGTATTTT
TRBV6-6	TRBJ1-5	15	.	.	CASSYSAPANQPQHF	TGTGCCAGCAGTTACTCGGCGCCAGCTAATCAGCCCCAGCATTTT
TRBV20-1	TRBJ2-6	17	few	TRBD1	CSASPGTGLSGANVLTF	TGCAGTGCTTCCCCCGGGACAGGGCTCTCTGGGGCCAACGTCCTGACTTTC
TRBV6-6	TRBJ1-1	12	.	.	CASSYQNTEAFF	TGTGCCAGCAGTTACCAGAACACTGAAGCTTTCTTT
TRBV7-3	TRBJ1-1	17	.	.	CASSLMGGWGLNTEAFF	TGTGCCAGCAGCTTAATGGGAGGGTGGGGATTGAACACTGAAGCTTTCTTT
TRBV5-1	TRBJ1-2	14	many	TRBD1	CASSPEGTGNGYTF	TGCGCCAGCAGCCCAGAGGGGACAGGGAATGGCTACACCTTC
TRBV11-2	TRBJ1-4	17	.	.	CASSQLGQGMANEKLFF	TGTGCCAGCAGCCAACTAGGGCAGGGGATGGCTAATGAAAAACTGTTTTTT
TRBV6-6	TRBJ1-6	14	many	.	CASSRLQGSSPLHF	TGTGCCAGCAGTCGTCTACAGGGTAGCTCACCCCTCCACTTT
TRBV25-1	TRBJ2-5	14	many	TRBD2	CASSETSGGETQYF	TGTGCCAGCAGTGAGACTAGCGGAGGAGAGACCCAGTACTTC
TRBV5-1	TRBJ2-1	15	.	TRBD1	CASTEPGGPYNKQFF	TGCGCCAGCACCGAACCAGGGGGCCCCTACAATAAGCAGTTCTTC
TRBV27	TRBJ2-1	15	many	.	CASSLRWQGDNEQFF	TGTGCCAGCAGTTTACGATGGCAGGGCGACAATGAGCAGTTCTTC
TRBV24-1	TRBJ2-4	15	.	.	CATSDQGPGQNIQYF	TGTGCCACCAGTGATCAGGGCCCCGGGCAAAACATTCAGTACTTC
TRBV5-1	TRBJ2-2	16	few	TRBD2	CASGLAAGGSTGELFF	TGCGCCAGCGGTTTGGCAGCGGGAGGGTCCACCGGGGAGCTGTTTTTT
TRBV28	TRBJ1-3	14	few	.	CASSTGTYINTIYF	TGTGCCAGTTCTACCGGGACTTATATCAACACCATATATTTT